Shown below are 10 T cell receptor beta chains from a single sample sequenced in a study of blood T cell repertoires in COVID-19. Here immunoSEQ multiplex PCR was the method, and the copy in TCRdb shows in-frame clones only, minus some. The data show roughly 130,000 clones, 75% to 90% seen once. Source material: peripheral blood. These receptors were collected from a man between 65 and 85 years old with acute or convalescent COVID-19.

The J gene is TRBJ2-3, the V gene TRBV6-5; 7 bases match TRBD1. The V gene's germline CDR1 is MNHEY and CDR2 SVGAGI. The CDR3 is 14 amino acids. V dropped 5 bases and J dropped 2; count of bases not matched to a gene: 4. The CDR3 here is CASSHRGSTDTQYF. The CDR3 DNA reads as TGTGCCAGCAGTCACAGGGGTTCCACAGATACGCAGTATTTT.

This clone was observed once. CDR3 bases: TGTGCCAGCAGCTGGACTGGACCTCGGAACACCATATATTTT. As protein: CASSWTGPRNTIYF. This chain connects TRBV5-5 to TRBJ1-3; D remains ambiguous. Germline CDR1 SGHKS, CDR2 YYEKEE (reference sequence). The CDR3 runs to 14 residues. V gave up 3 bases and J gave up 7 bases, with 14 bases separating them.

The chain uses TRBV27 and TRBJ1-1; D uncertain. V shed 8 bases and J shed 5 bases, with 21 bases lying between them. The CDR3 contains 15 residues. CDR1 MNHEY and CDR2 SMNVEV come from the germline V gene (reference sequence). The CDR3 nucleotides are TGTGCCAGCTTCCTAACTTACGGGTTATCGACTGAAGCTTTCTTT. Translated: CASFLTYGLSTEAFF.

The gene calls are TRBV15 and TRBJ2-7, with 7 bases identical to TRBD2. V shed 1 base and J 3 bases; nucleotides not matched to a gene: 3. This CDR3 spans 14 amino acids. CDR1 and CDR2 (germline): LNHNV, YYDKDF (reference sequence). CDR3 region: CATSRGLADYEQYF. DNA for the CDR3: TGTGCCACCAGCAGAGGCCTAGCGGACTACGAGCAGTACTTC.

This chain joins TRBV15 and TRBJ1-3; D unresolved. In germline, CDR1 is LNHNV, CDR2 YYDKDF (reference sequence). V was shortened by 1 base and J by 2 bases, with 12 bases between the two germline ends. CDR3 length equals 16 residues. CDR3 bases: TGTGCCACCAGCAGAGGTCTGGGAGCAGCTGGAAACACCATATATTTT. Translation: CATSRGLGAAGNTIYF.

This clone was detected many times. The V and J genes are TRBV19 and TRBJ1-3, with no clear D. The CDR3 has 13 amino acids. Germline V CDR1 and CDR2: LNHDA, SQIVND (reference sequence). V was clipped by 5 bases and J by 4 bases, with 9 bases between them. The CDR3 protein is CASSAAEGNTIYF. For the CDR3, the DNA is TGTGCCAGTAGTGCGGCAGAGGGAAACACCATATATTTT.

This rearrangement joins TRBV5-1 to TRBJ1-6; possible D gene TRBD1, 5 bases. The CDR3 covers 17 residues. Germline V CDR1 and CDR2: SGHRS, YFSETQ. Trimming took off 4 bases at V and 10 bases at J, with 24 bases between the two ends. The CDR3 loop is CASSRTGIGDFGSPLHF. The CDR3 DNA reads TGCGCCAGCAGCCGAACGGGGATAGGGGACTTCGGGTCACCCCTCCACTTT.

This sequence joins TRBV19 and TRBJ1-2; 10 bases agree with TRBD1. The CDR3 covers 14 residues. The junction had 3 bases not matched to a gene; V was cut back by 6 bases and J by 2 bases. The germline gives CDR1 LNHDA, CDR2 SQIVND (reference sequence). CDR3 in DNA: TGTGCCAGTAGGCCGGGACAGGGGAACTATGGCTACACCTTC. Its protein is CASRPGQGNYGYTF.

The CDR3 loop is CANSDRGPYNEQFF. The CDR3 DNA reads TGTGCCAACTCGGACAGGGGGCCCTACAATGAGCAGTTCTTC. The chain carries TRBV27 and TRBJ2-1; 11 nucleotides match TRBD1. The CDR3 consists of 14 residues. Germline V gives CDR1 MNHEY, CDR2 SMNVEV (reference sequence). V was clipped by 10 bases and J by 2 bases; unmatched bases: 4.

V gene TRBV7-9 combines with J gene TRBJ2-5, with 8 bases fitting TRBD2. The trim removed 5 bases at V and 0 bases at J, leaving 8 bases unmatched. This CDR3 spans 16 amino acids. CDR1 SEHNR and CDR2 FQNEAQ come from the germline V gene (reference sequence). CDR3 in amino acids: CASSPLAGGYQETQYF. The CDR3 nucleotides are TGTGCCAGCAGCCCCTTGGCGGGGGGCTACCAAGAGACCCAGTACTTC.